This is a list of T cell receptor beta chains from one sample in a study of graft-versus-host responses after intestinal transplantation. Method: immunoSEQ multiplex PCR; TCRdb's copy keeps in-frame clones and lacks some. Of about 54,000 clones in the sample, about 89% were seen once. The sample here was PBMCs, taken roughly 660 days after intestinal transplant. The receptors derive from a human patient who received an intestinal transplant, so some T cells may come from the graft donor. Both conserved end residues are part of each CDR3. D genes are given only for firm matches. The listing skips clone size in some rows; elsewhere it reads once, few, many or a size class.

V gene	J gene	clone size	D gene	CDR3 protein	CDR3 DNA
TRBV10-2	TRBJ2-3	.	.	CASSERNGGTDTQYF	TGCGCCAGCAGTGAGAGAAACGGGGGCACAGATACGCAGTATTTT
TRBV6-5	TRBJ2-1	.	TRBD2	CASKRLAGQNEQFF	TGTGCCAGCAAGCGCCTAGCGGGGCAGAATGAGCAGTTCTTC
TRBV10-1	TRBJ2-7	.	.	CASSESGQPTYEQYF	TGCGCCAGCAGTGAGTCAGGACAGCCTACCTACGAGCAGTACTTC
TRBV6-1	TRBJ1-5	.	.	CASSPMGGNQPQHF	TGTGCCAGCAGCCCTATGGGGGGAAATCAGCCCCAGCATTTT
TRBV15	TRBJ1-1	.	TRBD1	CATSTGQGSTEAFF	TGTGCCACCAGCACCGGACAGGGGAGCACTGAAGCTTTCTTT
TRBV11-3	TRBJ2-5	few	TRBD2	CASSNRAGAGGIGETQYF	TGTGCCAGCAGTAACAGGGCTGGAGCGGGGGGAATTGGAGAGACCCAGTACTTC
TRBV10-1	TRBJ2-3	once	.	CASSRDTDTQYF	TGCGCCAGCAGTCGTGACACAGATACGCAGTATTTT
TRBV7-6	TRBJ1-6	few	.	CASSLHSPLHF	TGTGCCAGCAGCTTACATTCACCCCTCCACTTT
TRBV14	TRBJ2-7	.	.	CASSQDWRGTYSYEQYF	TGTGCCAGCAGCCAAGATTGGAGGGGAACCTACTCCTACGAGCAGTACTTC
TRBV6-5	TRBJ2-7	.	TRBD1	CASRDPGQGYEQYF	TGTGCCAGCAGAGATCCGGGACAGGGCTACGAGCAGTACTTC
TRBV6-4	TRBJ1-6	.	TRBD1	CASSETGGNSPLHF	TGTGCCAGCAGTGAGACAGGGGGCAATTCACCCCTCCACTTT
TRBV11-2	TRBJ2-5	.	TRBD2	CASSLRTSGVKETQYF	TGTGCCAGCAGCTTGAGGACTAGCGGGGTGAAAGAGACCCAGTACTTC
TRBV2	TRBJ2-5	.	TRBD2	CASSSGLAGGRETQYF	TGTGCCAGCAGTTCGGGACTAGCGGGGGGTCGAGAGACCCAGTACTTC
TRBV5-5	TRBJ2-5	.	TRBD2	CASSLAGGETQYF	TGTGCCAGCAGCTTGGCGGGAGGAGAGACCCAGTACTTC
TRBV5-1	TRBJ1-6	few	TRBD1	CASSLGQGASPLHF	TGCGCCAGCAGCCTGGGACAGGGGGCTTCACCCCTCCACTTT
TRBV6-1	TRBJ1-5	.	.	CASSESRGNQPQHF	TGTGCCAGCAGTGAAAGCAGGGGCAATCAGCCCCAGCATTTT
TRBV4-1	TRBJ2-4	.	.	CASSQISDSGPKNIQYF	TGCGCCAGCAGCCAAATTAGTGACTCCGGGCCGAAAAACATTCAGTACTTC
TRBV11-2	TRBJ1-4	.	.	CASSFGRARNEKLFF	TGTGCCAGCAGCTTTGGCAGGGCCCGAAATGAAAAACTGTTTTTT
TRBV15	TRBJ2-7	.	.	CATSRAGIYEQYF	TGTGCCACCAGCAGAGCGGGGATTTACGAGCAGTACTTC
TRBV7-9	TRBJ1-2	.	.	CASSPGRNYGYTF	TGTGCCAGCAGCCCCGGGCGGAACTATGGCTACACCTTC
TRBV30	TRBJ1-5	.	.	CAWSVRGNQPQHF	TGTGCCTGGAGTGTCAGAGGAAATCAGCCCCAGCATTTT
TRBV6-4	TRBJ2-1	.	.	CASSEGRPGFDEQFF	TGTGCCAGCAGCGAAGGTCGGCCGGGGTTCGATGAGCAGTTCTTC
TRBV6-1	TRBJ1-2	once	.	CASRRQGNYGYTF	TGTGCCAGCAGACGTCAGGGGAACTATGGCTACACCTTC
TRBV5-1	TRBJ1-6	.	TRBD1	CASSEPGTDNSPLHF	TGCGCCAGCAGCGAACCCGGGACAGATAATTCACCCCTCCACTTT
TRBV27	TRBJ2-1	.	.	CASSLRGARYNEQFF	TGTGCCAGCAGTTTAAGGGGGGCGCGTTACAATGAGCAGTTCTTC
TRBV30	TRBJ1-1	.	TRBD1	CAWSETGTTEAFF	TGTGCCTGGAGCGAGACAGGGACCACTGAAGCTTTCTTT
TRBV2	TRBJ2-4	once	.	CASRHSLAKNIQYF	TGTGCCAGCAGACACAGTCTAGCCAAAAACATTCAGTACTTC
TRBV5-1	TRBJ2-2	.	.	CASRPDTGELFF	TGCGCCAGCCGGCCGGACACCGGGGAGCTGTTTTTT
TRBV2	TRBJ1-1	.	TRBD1	CASSDRGKAPNTEAFF	TGTGCCAGCAGCGACAGGGGTAAGGCCCCGAACACTGAAGCTTTCTTT
TRBV4-1	TRBJ2-7	.	.	CASSQKPSTAAYEQYF	TGCGCCAGCAGCCAAAAACCTTCGACAGCGGCCTACGAGCAGTACTTC
TRBV13	TRBJ1-6	few	TRBD1	CASSLVGTGAFVPLHF	TGTGCCAGCAGCTTAGTAGGGACAGGGGCGTTTGTACCCCTCCACTTT
TRBV15	TRBJ1-5	.	.	CATSRDLGVNQPQHF	TGTGCCACCAGCAGAGATTTAGGGGTTAATCAGCCCCAGCATTTT
TRBV19	TRBJ2-1	.	.	CASSVKQGDEQFF	TGTGCCAGTAGTGTAAAACAGGGAGATGAGCAGTTCTTC
TRBV7-8	TRBJ2-7	.	.	CASSLLPSGTIYEQYF	TGTGCCAGCAGCTTACTACCTTCCGGGACAATCTACGAGCAGTACTTC
TRBV5-3	TRBJ1-5	few	TRBD1	CARSLRDRADQPQHF	TGTGCCAGAAGCCTCCGCGACAGGGCTGATCAGCCCCAGCATTTT
TRBV15	TRBJ1-3	once	.	CATSRDRVAGNTIYF	TGTGCCACCAGCAGAGACAGGGTTGCTGGAAACACCATATATTTT
TRBV5-1	TRBJ2-5	.	TRBD1	CASSPGQGAQETQYF	TGCGCCAGCAGCCCGGGACAGGGGGCCCAGGAGACCCAGTACTTC
TRBV9	TRBJ2-5	.	TRBD2	CASSSRGAQETQYF	TGTGCCAGCAGCTCGCGGGGGGCCCAAGAGACCCAGTACTTC
TRBV27	TRBJ2-7	.	.	CASSRNGGLSYEQYF	TGTGCCAGCAGTCGAAACGGGGGATTGTCCTACGAGCAGTACTTC
TRBV7-2	TRBJ2-7	.	.	CASSYHYEQYF	TGTGCCAGCAGCTATCATTACGAGCAGTACTTC
TRBV27	TRBJ2-3	.	TRBD2	CASSLSGGTGDTQYF	TGTGCCAGCAGTTTGAGCGGGGGGACGGGGGATACGCAGTATTTT
TRBV30	TRBJ1-5	.	.	CAWAAGPNQPQHF	TGTGCCTGGGCAGCAGGGCCCAATCAGCCCCAGCATTTT
TRBV5-1	TRBJ2-3	.	.	CASRVGQGPSTDTQYF	TGCGCCAGCAGGGTGGGTCAGGGACCCAGCACAGATACGCAGTATTTT